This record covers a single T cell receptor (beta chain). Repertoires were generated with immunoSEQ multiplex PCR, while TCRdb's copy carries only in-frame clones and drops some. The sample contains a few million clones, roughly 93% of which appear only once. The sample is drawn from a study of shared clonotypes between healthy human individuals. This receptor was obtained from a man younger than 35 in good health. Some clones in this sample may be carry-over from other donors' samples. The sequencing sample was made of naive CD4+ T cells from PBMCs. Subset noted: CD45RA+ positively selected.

The CDR3 DNA is TGTGCCTCGGGGACTAGCGGGAGAGGGGAGCTGTTTTTT. This gives the protein CASGTSGRGELFF. The genes are TRBV2 and TRBJ2-2; TRBD2 agrees at 14 bases. There are 13 residues in the CDR3. Per germline, CDR1 SNHLY and CDR2 FYNNEI. The V gene end was trimmed by 11 bases and the J gene end by 8 bases; junction bases not matched to a gene: 4.